This T cell receptor (beta chain) originates from a study of T cell responses to AZD1222 COVID-19 vaccine. This table comes from immunoSEQ multiplex PCR, and its TCRdb copy is limited to in-frame clones, with some not included. The sample includes about 140,000 clones, 80% to 95% of them seen just once. V shed 5 bases, J shed 4 bases, and the junction held 14 bases outside the gene matches. CDR1 is MDHEN, CDR2 SYDVKM, per germline. This CDR3 has 16 residues. The source material was peripheral blood, sampled 28 days after the second AZD1222 dose. J is TRBJ2-7 and V is TRBV28; 7 nucleotides align to TRBD1. This receptor was obtained from an adult who received the AZD1222 COVID-19 vaccine. The CDR3 region has the DNA TGTGCCAGCAGTACCAATGCGGACAGGAGGCCTTACGAGCAGTACTTC. Translating gives CASSTNADRRPYEQYF.